The 32 T cell receptor beta chains below were found in one sample sequenced in a study of beta chain features in type 1 diabetes. The whole isolated RNA underwent reverse transcription, so sequencing captured expressed TCRB transcripts. Using immunoSEQ multiplex PCR, the repertoire was profiled, and TCRdb retains in-frame clones only, with some absent. The table records under 950,000 clones, about a sixth of them present only once. The specimen was naive CD4+ T cells from blood. Source of these receptors: a woman aged 18 to 35 in good health.

This clone appeared a few times. The chain is built from TRBV4-3 and TRBJ1-5, with 7 positions matching TRBD1. The trim removed 2 bases at V and 2 bases at J, leaving 3 bases unmatched. This CDR3 has 15 residues. The V gene's germline CDR1 is LGHNA and CDR2 YSLEER. CDR3 loop: CASSQYGTGNQPQHF. CDR3 DNA sequence: TGCGCCAGCAGCCAATACGGGACAGGCAATCAGCCCCAGCATTTT.

This clone was counted between two and nine times. The genes are TRBV10-2 and TRBJ1-2; 7 bases align to TRBD1. V was pared by 2 bases and J by 5 bases, with 8 bases of the junction left unmatched. The CDR3 is 15 amino acids. The germline gives CDR1 WSHSY, CDR2 SAAADI. The CDR3 sequence: CASSEAGGRSYGYTF. CDR3 sequence (DNA): TGCGCCAGCAGTGAGGCAGGGGGGCGATCTTATGGCTACACCTTC.

CDR3 nucleotide sequence: TGTGCCACCAGCAGAGGTCAGGGTAAAGAGACCCAGTACTTC. Its protein product is CATSRGQGKETQYF. The chain employs TRBV15 and TRBJ2-5; a weak D match, TRBD1 (5 bases). CDR1 LNHNV and CDR2 YYDKDF come from the germline V gene (reference sequence). V gave up 1 base and J gave up 3 bases, with 9 bases separating them. The CDR3 runs 14 residues.

This clone has more than one count but fewer than ten. This chain links TRBV21-1 with TRBJ1-5. TRBV21-1 is termed a pseudogene. The CDR3 loop spans 13 amino acids. For the CDR3, the DNA is TGTGCCAGCAGCAATCGTCGGTGCCCGCCCCAGCATTTT. This gives the protein CASSNRRCPPQHF.

This clone has only a few counts. The J gene is TRBJ1-3, the V gene TRBV2; D is unresolved. The germline V gene encodes CDR1 SNHLY and CDR2 FYNNEI. Trimming cost V 4 bases and J 12 bases, with 16 bases left between them. The CDR3 loop spans 13 amino acids. In DNA form, the CDR3 reads TGTGCCAGCAGTGTAGCCCCTGCGTCCGGCATATATTTT. It specifies CASSVAPASGIYF.

This clone was detected a few times. Distinct nucleotide sequences in the sample also encode this CDR3. The chain uses TRBV18 and TRBJ1-3; D not resolved. Germline V gene sequence: CDR1 KGHSH, CDR2 LQKENI. The CDR3 has 13 amino acids. Trimming removed 2 bases from V and 3 bases from J, with 5 bases in between. This chain's CDR3 is CASSPGSGNTIYF. The CDR3 DNA is TGTGCCAGCTCACCAGGGAGTGGAAACACCATATATTTT.

The V call is TRBV5-1, the J call TRBJ2-1; 9 bases match TRBD2. The CDR3 runs 16 residues. CDR1 SGHRS and CDR2 YFSETQ come from the germline V gene. J gave up 5 bases and V 0 bases, and 6 bases lay outside the gene matches. The CDR3 nucleotides read TGCGCCAGCAGCTTGGCTGGCGGGAGGGCCGACAATGAGCAGTTCTTC. As protein: CASSLAGGRADNEQFF.

There are a few counts of this clone. V usage is TRBV11-1 and J usage is TRBJ2-3; tentatively, D is TRBD2 (6 bases). Germline lookup yields CDR1 SGHAT and CDR2 FQDESV (reference sequence). Trimming removed 4 bases at V and 4 bases at J, with 21 bases between. The CDR3 sequence is 17 residues long. The CDR3 region is CASSSRGLPAGPDTQYF. DNA of the CDR3: TGTGCCAGCAGCTCCCGGGGACTCCCTGCCGGGCCAGATACGCAGTATTTT.

The table lists this clone with a few counts. The chain links TRBV5-4 to TRBJ2-5; 7 nucleotides match TRBD1. V trimming: 4 bases; J trimming: 4 bases; junction bases outside the gene matches: 4. In germline, CDR1 is SGHNT, CDR2 YYREEE (reference sequence). The CDR3 has 13 residues. The CDR3 sequence is CASSQGTVETQYF. The CDR3 bases are TGTGCCAGCAGCCAGGGGACAGTAGAGACCCAGTACTTC.

V is TRBV7-8 and J is TRBJ1-5; D unresolved. The V gene lost 5 bases and the J gene lost 4 bases, with 9 bases spanning the gap. Germline values: CDR1 SGHVS, CDR2 FQNEAQ. The CDR3 covers 13 residues. The CDR3 DNA is TGTGCCAGCAGCCCGGCCAGAAATCAGCCCCAGCATTTT. Its translation is CASSPARNQPQHF.

The sample holds a few counts of this clone. This chain joins TRBV12-5 and TRBJ2-5, with D possibly being TRBD2 (5 bases). The ends were cut back, 9 bases at V and 11 bases at J, with 10 bases in the middle. CDR3 length equals 9 residues. Germline values: CDR1 LGHNT, CDR2 FRNRAP. The chain's CDR3 is CARRAEQYF. The CDR3, as DNA: TGTGCTAGGAGGGCGGAGCAGTACTTC.

This clone was seen a few times. The V and J genes are TRBV28 and TRBJ1-2; D remains ambiguous. CDR3 size: 11 residues. Germline lookup yields CDR1 MDHEN and CDR2 SYDVKM. The V end lost 8 bases, the J end lost 2 bases, and 6 bases lay between the germline ends. CDR3 residues: CASFVNYGYTF. In nucleotides, the CDR3 is TGTGCCAGCTTCGTCAACTATGGCTACACCTTC.

This clone has only a few counts. The rearrangement uses TRBV7-6 and TRBJ2-7; 7 bases are a match to TRBD2. The V gene's germline CDR1 is SGHVS and CDR2 FNYEAQ. The V and J ends lost 1 base and 2 bases, in that order; junction bases with no gene match: 8. CDR3 size: 16 residues. CDR3 amino acids: CASSLVASGFTYEQYF. CDR3 bases: TGTGCCAGCAGCTTAGTGGCTAGCGGATTTACCTACGAGCAGTACTTC.

The chain combines TRBV15 with TRBJ2-7; 7 bases align to TRBD1. Looked up from germline, CDR1 is LNHNV and CDR2 is YYDKDF (reference sequence). This CDR3 spans 15 amino acids. V lost 0 bases and J lost 4; bases outside the gene matches: 6. Written as DNA, the CDR3 is TGTGCCACCAGCAGAGATCCACAGGGGTTTTACGAGCAGTACTTC. Protein: CATSRDPQGFYEQYF.

This clone has a handful of counts. The V call is TRBV18, the J call TRBJ1-1; no clear D gene. CDR3 length: 13 amino acids. Between the trimmed V and J ends, which lost 9 bases and 1 base, there was a span of 12 bases. Per the germline V gene, CDR1 is KGHSH and CDR2 is LQKENI. The CDR3 sequence: CASKTAGNTEAFF. DNA of the CDR3: TGTGCCAGTAAAACGGCAGGGAACACTGAAGCTTTCTTT.

This clone was seen a handful of times. V gene TRBV5-1 combines with J gene TRBJ2-5; the D gene could be TRBD1 or TRBD2 (6 bases each). Trimming stripped 4 bases from V and 1 base from J, with 11 bases between. Germline values: CDR1 SGHRS, CDR2 YFSETQ. The CDR3 consists of 14 residues. Here the CDR3 reads CASSRGAPQETQYF. In DNA form, the CDR3 reads TGCGCCAGCAGCAGGGGGGCACCCCAAGAGACCCAGTACTTC.

This clone was picked up a small number of times. The genes are TRBV10-3 and TRBJ1-5; possible D gene TRBD1, 5 bases. CDR1 and CDR2 from the germline V gene are ENHRY and SYGVKD. The CDR3 spans 13 residues. Trimming removed 5 bases at V and 7 bases at J, with 12 bases between. DNA of the CDR3: TGTGCCATCAGTAACGGAGGGGAACAGCCCCAGCATTTT. Protein sequence: CAISNGGEQPQHF.

This clone came up a few times. The chain has TRBV7-2 and TRBJ2-7; TRBD2 aligns across 11 bases. Losses at the gene ends were 5 bases for V and 0 bases for J; bases not matched to a gene: 3. CDR3 length: 15 residues. From germline, CDR1 is SGHTA and CDR2 FQGNSA. The CDR3 sequence is CASSHTSGSSYEQYF. In DNA, the CDR3 is TGTGCCAGCAGCCATACTAGCGGGAGCTCCTACGAGCAGTACTTC. The whole variable domain, filled in from reference TRBV7-2 and TRBJ2-7, reads GAGVSQSPSNKVTEKGKDVELRCDPISGHTALYWYRQSLGQGLEFLIYFQGNSAPDKSGLPSDRFSAERTGGSVSTLTIQRTQQEDSAVYLCASSHTSGSSYEQYFGPGTRLTVT.

The rearrangement links TRBV7-2 to TRBJ2-7; 7 bases line up with TRBD1. With V trimmed by 8 bases and J by 2 bases, 9 bases remained unmatched. In germline, CDR1 is SGHTA, CDR2 FQGNSA. The CDR3 contains 14 residues. DNA of the CDR3: TGTGCCAGCGGACGGGACAGTAGAACCTACGAGCAGTACTTC. Its translation is CASGRDSRTYEQYF. The variable domain in full, with the rest retrieved from reference TRBV7-2 and TRBJ2-7, is GAGVSQSPSNKVTEKGKDVELRCDPISGHTALYWYRQSLGQGLEFLIYFQGNSAPDKSGLPSDRFSAERTGGSVSTLTIQRTQQEDSAVYLCASGRDSRTYEQYFGPGTRLTVT.

The genes are TRBV5-1 and TRBJ2-1; 8 bases fit TRBD1. Germline CDR1 is SGHRS and CDR2 is YFSETQ. Germline trimming cut 4 bases from V and 3 bases from J; bases unmatched to any gene: 12. The CDR3 sequence is 17 residues long. CDR3 DNA sequence: TGCGCCAGCAGCCGATTTACAGGGGGAAAGGACTACAATGAGCAGTTCTTC. It yields the protein CASSRFTGGKDYNEQFF.

This clone appeared a few times. The chain couples TRBV7-9 to TRBJ2-1, with TRBD2 matching 7 bases. V lost 5 bases to trimming and J lost 0 bases; unmatched junction nucleotides: 4. The CDR3 contains 15 residues. CDR1 is SEHNR and CDR2 is FQNEAQ in the germline V gene (reference sequence). CDR3 coding DNA: TGTGCCAGCAGCAGAAGCGGGACCTCCTACAATGAGCAGTTCTTC. This gives the protein CASSRSGTSYNEQFF.

This clone has more than one count but fewer than ten. V usage is TRBV14 and J usage is TRBJ2-1, with D hard to call. The germline gives CDR1 SGHDN, CDR2 FVKESK. The CDR3 is made up of 16 amino acids. V lost 0 bases and J lost 0, with 9 bases in between. CDR3 sequence reads: CASSQDWGVSYNEQFF. The CDR3 DNA reads TGTGCCAGCAGCCAAGACTGGGGTGTCTCCTACAATGAGCAGTTCTTC.

This clone came up many times. This sample also contains other DNA sequences that code for the same CDR3. The chain uses TRBV28 and TRBJ2-1; no clear D. Germline V gene data show CDR1 as MDHEN and CDR2 as SYDVKM. Trimming pared 2 bases from V and 4 bases from J, leaving 3 bases between. CDR3 size: 12 residues. CDR3 region: CASSLGYNEQFF. The CDR3 region has the DNA TGTGCCAGCAGTTTAGGGTACAATGAGCAGTTCTTC.

V usage is TRBV28 and J usage is TRBJ1-1; possible D gene TRBD1, 5 bases. This CDR3 spans 13 amino acids. Germline-derived CDR1 and CDR2 are MDHEN and SYDVKM. Between the trimmed V and J ends, which lost 6 bases and 10 bases, there was a span of 18 bases. CDR3 coding DNA: TGTGCCAGCAGCATCCCGGGGACTCATGCAGCTTTCTTT. Its translation: CASSIPGTHAAFF.

This clone was counted only a few times. V usage is TRBV10-1 and J usage is TRBJ2-7, with D hard to call. Trimming took off 8 bases at V and 3 bases at J, with 14 bases between the two ends. The CDR3 length is 13 residues. Germline loops: CDR1 WNHNN, CDR2 SYGVQD (reference sequence). This chain's CDR3 is CASGEKQSYEQYF. CDR3 nucleotides: TGCGCCAGCGGGGAAAAACAGAGCTACGAGCAGTACTTC.

This clone appeared a few times. CDR3 amino acids: CASSRPGMNTGELFF. The CDR3, as DNA: TGTGCCAGCAGTCGACCAGGGATGAACACCGGGGAGCTGTTTTTT. The chain combines TRBV28 with TRBJ2-2, with D perhaps matching TRBD1 (5 bases). V was clipped by 5 bases and J by 1 base, with 11 bases between them. This CDR3 is built from 15 residues. Per the germline V gene, CDR1 is MDHEN and CDR2 is SYDVKM.

The chain uses TRBV2 and TRBJ2-5; no clear D. Trimming pared 7 bases from V and 0 bases from J, leaving 12 bases between. From germline, CDR1 is SNHLY and CDR2 FYNNEI. This CDR3 is 14 amino acids long. CDR3 region: CASTKTRNQETQYF. The CDR3 DNA sequence: TGTGCCAGCACCAAGACACGGAACCAAGAGACCCAGTACTTC.

The table lists this clone with a few counts. The V gene is TRBV18, the J gene TRBJ2-7; D remains unclear. Per the germline V gene, CDR1 is KGHSH and CDR2 is LQKENI. V was cut by 2 bases and J by 5 bases, with 4 bases left in between. This CDR3 spans 11 amino acids. The CDR3, as DNA: TGTGCCAGCTCACCAGTAAACGAGCAGTACTTC. Amino acid sequence: CASSPVNEQYF.

The chain joins TRBV7-2 to TRBJ2-7, with 8 bases fitting TRBD2. V was clipped by 3 bases and J by 6 bases; unmatched bases: 4. Germline V lookup: CDR1 SGHTA, CDR2 FQGNSA. This CDR3 comprises 13 residues. This chain's CDR3 is CASSLGREAEQYF. In DNA, the CDR3 is TGTGCCAGCAGCTTGGGGCGGGAGGCCGAGCAGTACTTC.

The V and J genes are TRBV7-3 and TRBJ2-1; no reliable D call. CDR1 and CDR2 from the germline V gene are SGHTA and FQGTGA. The CDR3 is 15 residues long. V lost 5 bases and J lost 9, with 20 bases in between. The CDR3 DNA is TGTGCCAGCAGCCGGAATAGAGGTCCTACAACTGAGCAGTTCTTC. This gives the protein CASSRNRGPTTEQFF.

This clone turned up a few times. Here the CDR3 reads CASSVAGARGEQYF. The CDR3 region has the DNA TGTGCCAGCAGCGTAGCGGGAGCGAGGGGTGAGCAGTACTTC. V and J are TRBV9 and TRBJ2-7; TRBD2 might be the D (6 bases). The CDR3 is 14 amino acids. V was shortened by 0 bases and J by 7 bases, with 14 bases between the two germline ends. Germline V gene data show CDR1 as SGDLS and CDR2 as YYNGEE.

A few counts support this clone. The V and J genes are TRBV11-3 and TRBJ2-5, with a possible D match to TRBD1 (5 bases). Germline CDR1 and CDR2: SGHNT and YENEEA. The CDR3 length is 14 residues. V was pared by 3 bases and J by 5 bases, with 13 bases between. The CDR3 here is CASSLGSGSETQYF. The CDR3, as DNA: TGTGCCAGCAGCTTGGGTTCAGGGTCTGAGACCCAGTACTTC.